This TCR beta chain stems from a study of blood T cell repertoires in COVID-19. Study overall: Collection of acute and convalescent COVID-19 samples took place in the United States, Italy and Spain. PBMCs, B-cell-depleted T cells, or T cells provided the cDNA or gDNA that made up the material.

As processed by the authors: The authors estimated nucleated cell counts from reference gene primer amplification. This table comes from immunoSEQ multiplex PCR, and its TCRdb copy is limited to in-frame clones, with some not included. V, J and clone size are those of that table, while D and trimming were read from the DNA. The sample has under 14,000 clones, about 85% seen once. With 7 bases removed from V and 6 bases from J, the gap between germline ends came to 18 bases. CDR3 length equals 14 residues. Germline V CDR1 and CDR2: LNHDA, SQIVND (reference sequence). This chain connects TRBV19 to TRBJ1-1; TRBD1 is a possible D gene (6 bases). Sequenced input: peripheral blood. The sequence came from a man under 40 with active or convalescent COVID-19. The CDR3 reads CASMLSGAGPEAFF. CDR3 bases: TGTGCCAGTATGCTATCAGGGGCCGGGCCTGAAGCTTTCTTT.